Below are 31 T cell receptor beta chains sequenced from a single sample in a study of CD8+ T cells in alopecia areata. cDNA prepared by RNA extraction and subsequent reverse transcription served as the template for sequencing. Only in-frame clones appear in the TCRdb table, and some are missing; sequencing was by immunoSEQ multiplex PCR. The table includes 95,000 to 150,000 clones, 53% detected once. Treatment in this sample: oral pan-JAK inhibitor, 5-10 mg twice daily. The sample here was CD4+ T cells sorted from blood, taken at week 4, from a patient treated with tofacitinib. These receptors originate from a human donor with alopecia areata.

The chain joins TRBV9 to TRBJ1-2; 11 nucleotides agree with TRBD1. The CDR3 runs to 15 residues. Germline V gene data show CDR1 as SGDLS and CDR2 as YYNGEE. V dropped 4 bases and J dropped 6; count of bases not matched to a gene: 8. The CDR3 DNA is TGTGCCAGCAGCCCACGGGACAGGGGGTTTAATGGCTACACCTTC. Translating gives CASSPRDRGFNGYTF.

As DNA, the CDR3 is TGTGCCTGGAGCCGGGACTCAGCCTCTGGGGCCAACGTCCTGACTTTC. This translates into CAWSRDSASGANVLTF. The rearrangement joins TRBV30 to TRBJ2-6; TRBD2 might be the D (6 bases). From germline, CDR1 is GTSNPN and CDR2 SVGIG (reference sequence). Trimming pared 3 bases from V and 0 bases from J, leaving 12 bases between. The CDR3 runs 16 residues.

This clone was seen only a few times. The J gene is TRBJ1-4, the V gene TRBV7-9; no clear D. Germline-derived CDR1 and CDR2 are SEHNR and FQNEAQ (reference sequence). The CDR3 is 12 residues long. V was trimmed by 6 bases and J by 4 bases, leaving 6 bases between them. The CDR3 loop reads CASRLRNEKLFF. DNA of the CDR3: TGTGCCAGCAGACTTCGTAATGAAAAACTGTTTTTT.

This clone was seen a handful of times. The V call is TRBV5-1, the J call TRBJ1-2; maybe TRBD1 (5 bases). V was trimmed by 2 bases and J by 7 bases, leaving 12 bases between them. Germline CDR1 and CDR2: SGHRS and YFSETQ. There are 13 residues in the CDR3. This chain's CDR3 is CASSFSQGSGYTF. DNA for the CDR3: TGCGCCAGCAGCTTCTCCCAGGGAAGTGGCTACACCTTC.

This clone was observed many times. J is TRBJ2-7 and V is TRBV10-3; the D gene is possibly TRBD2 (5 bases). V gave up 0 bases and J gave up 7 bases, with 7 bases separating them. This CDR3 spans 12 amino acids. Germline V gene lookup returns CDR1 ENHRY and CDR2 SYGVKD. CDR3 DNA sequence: TGTGCCATCAGTGAGTCGACGGGGGAGCAGTACTTC. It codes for CAISESTGEQYF.

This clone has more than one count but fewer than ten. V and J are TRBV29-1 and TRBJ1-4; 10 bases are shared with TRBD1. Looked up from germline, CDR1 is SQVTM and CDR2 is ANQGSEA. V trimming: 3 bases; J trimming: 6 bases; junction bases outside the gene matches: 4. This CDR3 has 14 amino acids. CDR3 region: CSVDSGTGDEKLFF. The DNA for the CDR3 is TGCAGCGTTGACTCTGGGACAGGGGATGAAAAACTGTTTTTT.

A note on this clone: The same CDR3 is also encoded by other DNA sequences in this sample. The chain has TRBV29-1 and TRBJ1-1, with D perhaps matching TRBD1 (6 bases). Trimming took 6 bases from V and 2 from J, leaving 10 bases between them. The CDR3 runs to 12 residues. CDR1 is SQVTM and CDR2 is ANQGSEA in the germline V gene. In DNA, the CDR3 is TGCAGCGTGGGACAAACCAACACTGAAGCTTTCTTT. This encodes CSVGQTNTEAFF.

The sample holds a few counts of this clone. The CDR3 DNA sequence: TGTGCCAGCAGTTCCCATTGGGGAAACTATGGCTACACCTTC. Translation: CASSSHWGNYGYTF. This chain uses TRBV27 with TRBJ1-2, with unresolved D. Germline V gene sequence: CDR1 MNHEY, CDR2 SMNVEV (reference sequence). Between the trimmed V and J ends, which lost 4 bases and 2 bases, there was a span of 11 bases. The CDR3 runs to 14 residues.

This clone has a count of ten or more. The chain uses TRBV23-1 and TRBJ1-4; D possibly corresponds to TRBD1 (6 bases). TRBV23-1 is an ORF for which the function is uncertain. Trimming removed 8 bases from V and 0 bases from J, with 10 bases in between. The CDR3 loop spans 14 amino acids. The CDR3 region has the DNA TGCGCCAGCGGATACAGGGCAACTAATGAAAAACTGTTTTTT. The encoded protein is CASGYRATNEKLFF.

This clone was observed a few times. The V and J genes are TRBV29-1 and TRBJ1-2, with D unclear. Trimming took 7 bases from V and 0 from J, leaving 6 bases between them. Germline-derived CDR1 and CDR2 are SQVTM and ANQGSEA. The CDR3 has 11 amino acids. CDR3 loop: CSAPTNYGYTF. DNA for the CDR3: TGCAGCGCTCCAACTAACTATGGCTACACCTTC.

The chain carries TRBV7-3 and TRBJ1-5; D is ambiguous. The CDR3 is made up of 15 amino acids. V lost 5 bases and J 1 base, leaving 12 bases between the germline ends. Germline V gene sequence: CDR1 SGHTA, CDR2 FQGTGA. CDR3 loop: CASSPQAGSNQPQHF. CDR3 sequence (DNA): TGTGCCAGCAGCCCCCAAGCGGGAAGCAATCAGCCCCAGCATTTT.

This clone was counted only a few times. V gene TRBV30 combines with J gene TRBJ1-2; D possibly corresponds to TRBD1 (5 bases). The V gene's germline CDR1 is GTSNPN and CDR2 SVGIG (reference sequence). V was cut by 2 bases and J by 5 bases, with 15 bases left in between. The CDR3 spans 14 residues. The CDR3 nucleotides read TGTGCCTGGAGTCGGGACTCTAAGGGGTATGGCTACACCTTC. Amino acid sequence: CAWSRDSKGYGYTF. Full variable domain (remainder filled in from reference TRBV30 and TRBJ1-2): SQTIHQWPATLVQPVGSPLSLECTVEGTSNPNLYWYRQAAGRGLQLLFYSVGIGQISSEVPQNLSASRPQDRQFILSSKKLLLSDSGFYLCAWSRDSKGYGYTFGSGTRLTVV.

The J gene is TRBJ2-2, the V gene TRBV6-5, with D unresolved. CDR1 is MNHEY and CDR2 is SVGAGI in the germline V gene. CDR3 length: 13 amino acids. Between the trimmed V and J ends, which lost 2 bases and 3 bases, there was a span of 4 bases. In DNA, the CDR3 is TGTGCCAGCAGTTACACCCACACCGGGGAGCTGTTTTTT. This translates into CASSYTHTGELFF.

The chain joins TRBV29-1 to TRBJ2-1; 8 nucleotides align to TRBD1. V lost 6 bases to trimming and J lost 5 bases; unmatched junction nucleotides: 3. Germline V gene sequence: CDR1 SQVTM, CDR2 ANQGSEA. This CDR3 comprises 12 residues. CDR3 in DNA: TGCAGCGTCGACAGGGGTGACAATGAGCAGTTCTTC. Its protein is CSVDRGDNEQFF.

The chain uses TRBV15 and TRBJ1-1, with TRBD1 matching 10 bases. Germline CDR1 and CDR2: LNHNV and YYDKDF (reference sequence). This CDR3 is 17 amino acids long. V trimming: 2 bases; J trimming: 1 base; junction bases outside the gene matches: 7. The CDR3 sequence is CATSRHRTGGWNTEAFF. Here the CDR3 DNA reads TGTGCCACCAGCAGACATAGGACAGGGGGGTGGAACACTGAAGCTTTCTTT.

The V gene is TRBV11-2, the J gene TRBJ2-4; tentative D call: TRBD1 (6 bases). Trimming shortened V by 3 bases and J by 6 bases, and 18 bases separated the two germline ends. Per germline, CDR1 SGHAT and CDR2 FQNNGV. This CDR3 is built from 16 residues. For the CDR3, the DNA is TGTGCCAGCAGCTTCGGTCTCGGCAGGGGTGGAAACATTCAGTACTTC. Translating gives CASSFGLGRGGNIQYF.

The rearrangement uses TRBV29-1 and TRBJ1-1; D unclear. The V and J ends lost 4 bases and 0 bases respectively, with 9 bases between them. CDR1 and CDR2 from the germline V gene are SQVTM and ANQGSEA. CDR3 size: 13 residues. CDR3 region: CSVAPLMNTEAFF. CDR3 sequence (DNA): TGCAGCGTTGCCCCCCTTATGAACACTGAAGCTTTCTTT.

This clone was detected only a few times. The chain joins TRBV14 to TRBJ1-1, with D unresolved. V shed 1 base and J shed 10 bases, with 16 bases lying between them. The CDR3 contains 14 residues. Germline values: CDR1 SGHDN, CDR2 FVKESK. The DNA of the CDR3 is TGTGCCAGCAGCCAAGGGTTCGGGAGAAGGAGAGCTTTCTTT. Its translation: CASSQGFGRRRAFF.

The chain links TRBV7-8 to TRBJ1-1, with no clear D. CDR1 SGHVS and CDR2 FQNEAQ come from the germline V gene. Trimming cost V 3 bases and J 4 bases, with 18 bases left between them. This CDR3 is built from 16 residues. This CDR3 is CASSLGRGNRVTEAFF. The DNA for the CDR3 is TGTGCCAGCAGCTTGGGTAGAGGGAACAGAGTCACTGAAGCTTTCTTT.

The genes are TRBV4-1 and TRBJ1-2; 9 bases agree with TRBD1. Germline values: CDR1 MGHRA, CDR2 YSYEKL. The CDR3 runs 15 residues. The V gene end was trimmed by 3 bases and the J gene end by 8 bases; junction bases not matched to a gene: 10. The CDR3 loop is CASSQITGGAPGYTF. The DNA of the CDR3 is TGCGCCAGCAGCCAGATAACAGGGGGCGCCCCGGGCTACACCTTC.

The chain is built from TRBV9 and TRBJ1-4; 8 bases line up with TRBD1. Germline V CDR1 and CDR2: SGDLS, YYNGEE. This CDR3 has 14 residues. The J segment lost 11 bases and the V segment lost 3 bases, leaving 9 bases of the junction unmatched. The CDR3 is CASSAGQGSGKLFF. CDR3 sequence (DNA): TGTGCCAGCAGCGCCGGACAGGGCTCGGGGAAACTGTTTTTT.

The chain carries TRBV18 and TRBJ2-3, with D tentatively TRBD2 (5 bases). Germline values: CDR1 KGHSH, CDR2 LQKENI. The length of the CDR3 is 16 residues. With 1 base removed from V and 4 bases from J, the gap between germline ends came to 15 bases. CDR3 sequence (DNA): TGTGCCAGCTCACCACTTCCCCCCGGAGGACCAGATACGCAGTATTTT. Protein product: CASSPLPPGGPDTQYF.

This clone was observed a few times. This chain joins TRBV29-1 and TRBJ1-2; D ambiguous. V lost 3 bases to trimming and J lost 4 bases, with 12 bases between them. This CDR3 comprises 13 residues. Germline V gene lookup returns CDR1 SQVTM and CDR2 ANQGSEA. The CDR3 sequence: CSVDRRLSYGYTF. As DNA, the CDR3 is TGCAGCGTTGATAGGAGGTTGAGCTATGGCTACACCTTC. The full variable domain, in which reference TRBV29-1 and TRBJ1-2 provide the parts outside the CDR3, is SAVISQKPSRDICQRGTSLTIQCQVDSQVTMMFWYRQQPGQSLTLIATANQGSEATYESGFVIDKFPISRPNLTFSTLTVSNMSPEDSSIYLCSVDRRLSYGYTFGSGTRLTVV.

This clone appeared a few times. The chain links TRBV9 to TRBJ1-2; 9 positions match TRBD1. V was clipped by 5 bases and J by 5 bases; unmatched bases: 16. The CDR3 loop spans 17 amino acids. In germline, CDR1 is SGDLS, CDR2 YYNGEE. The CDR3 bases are TGTGCCAGCAGTGCCTCCAGCTTGGACAGGGGAAGGTATGGCTACACCTTC. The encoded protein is CASSASSLDRGRYGYTF.

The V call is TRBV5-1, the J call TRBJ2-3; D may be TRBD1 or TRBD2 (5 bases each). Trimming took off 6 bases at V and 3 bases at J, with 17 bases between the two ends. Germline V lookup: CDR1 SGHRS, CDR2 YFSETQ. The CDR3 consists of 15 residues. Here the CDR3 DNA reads TGCGCCAGCACCTCCGGGACCCGGGGAACAGATACGCAGTATTTT. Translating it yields CASTSGTRGTDTQYF.

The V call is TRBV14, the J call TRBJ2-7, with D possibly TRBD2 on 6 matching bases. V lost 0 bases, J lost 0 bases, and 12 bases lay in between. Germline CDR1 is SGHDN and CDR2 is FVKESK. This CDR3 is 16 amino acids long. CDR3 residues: CASSQDQVGSSYEQYF. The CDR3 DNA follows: TGTGCCAGCAGCCAAGATCAGGTCGGGAGCTCCTACGAGCAGTACTTC.

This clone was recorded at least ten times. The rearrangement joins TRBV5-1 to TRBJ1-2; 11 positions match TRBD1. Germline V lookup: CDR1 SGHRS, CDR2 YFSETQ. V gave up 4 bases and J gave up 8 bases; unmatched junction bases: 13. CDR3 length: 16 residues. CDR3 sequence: CASSPAGGQGASGYTF. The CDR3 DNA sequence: TGCGCCAGCAGCCCAGCGGGCGGACAGGGGGCGTCGGGCTACACCTTC.

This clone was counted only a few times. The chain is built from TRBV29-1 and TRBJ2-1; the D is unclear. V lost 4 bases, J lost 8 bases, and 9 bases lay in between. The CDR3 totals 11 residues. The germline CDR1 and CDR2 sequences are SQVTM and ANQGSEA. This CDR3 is CSVARSYEQFF. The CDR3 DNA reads TGCAGCGTTGCCCGGTCGTATGAGCAGTTCTTC.

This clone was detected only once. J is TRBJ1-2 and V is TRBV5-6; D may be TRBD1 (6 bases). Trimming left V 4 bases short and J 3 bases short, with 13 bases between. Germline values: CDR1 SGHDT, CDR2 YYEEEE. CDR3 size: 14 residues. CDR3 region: CASSLGHKYYGYTF. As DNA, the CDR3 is TGTGCCAGCAGCCTGGGACACAAATACTATGGCTACACCTTC. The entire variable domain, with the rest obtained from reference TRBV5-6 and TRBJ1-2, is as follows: DAGVTQSPTHLIKTRGQQVTLRCSPKSGHDTVSWYQQALGQGPQFIFQYYEEEERQRGNFPDRFSGHQFPNYSSELNVNALLLGDSALYLCASSLGHKYYGYTFGSGTRLTVV.

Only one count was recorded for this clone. In DNA form, the CDR3 reads TGTGCCAGCACCTCTGCGGCAGGGGGGGGAGAGACCCAGTACTTC. Protein: CASTSAAGGGETQYF. This chain uses TRBV2 with TRBJ2-5; the D call may be TRBD1 or TRBD2 (7 bases each). Deletions cut 7 bases from V and 4 bases from J, with 19 bases between. The CDR3 is 15 residues long. Germline V lookup: CDR1 SNHLY, CDR2 FYNNEI.

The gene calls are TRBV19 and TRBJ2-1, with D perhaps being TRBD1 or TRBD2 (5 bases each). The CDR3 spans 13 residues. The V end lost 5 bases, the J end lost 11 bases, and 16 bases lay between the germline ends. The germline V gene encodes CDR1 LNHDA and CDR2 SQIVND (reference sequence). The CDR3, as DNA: TGTGCCAGTAGTCAAAGGGACGCTAGTCAGCAGTTCTTC. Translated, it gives CASSQRDASQQFF.